The entry that follows covers one T cell receptor (beta chain) sequence. The target antigen is unknown. These data are taken from a study of CD8 T cells in ankylosing spondylitis. Germline V gene sequence: CDR1 SGHTA, CDR2 FQGTGA. CDR3 length: 13 amino acids. Trimming stripped 3 bases from V and 4 bases from J, with 9 bases between. As the method for making TCR beta libraries, quantitative 5'-RACE with molecular barcodes was used. In TCRdb, the 5' RACE reads were re-called with MiXCR into one record per CDR3 protein. Of hundreds of thousands of distinct CDR3 sequences listed, 20% are singletons. General study findings and limits: Within peripheral blood, clones linked to disease were CD8+ and relatively rare. Reportedly, matched ankylosing spondylitis synovial fluid was significantly enriched for disease-linked clones.

The TCR sequence derives from a female donor with ankylosing spondylitis or in good health (not recorded which). What was sequenced was blood, either unsorted or a sorted T cell fraction (not recorded which). This chain joins TRBV7-3 and TRBJ1-1, with D perhaps matching TRBD1 (6 bases). CDR3 sequence reads: CASSFTGATEAFF. CDR3 coding DNA: TGTGCCAGCAGCTTCACGGGGGCCACTGAAGCTTTCTTT.